This passage covers 16 T cell receptor beta chains from one sample sequenced in a study of cytomegalovirus exposure and HLA in healthy donors. PCR employed 60 Vbeta and 13 Jbeta primers. Produced via immunoSEQ multiplex PCR; TCRdb's table is partial and in-frame only. The data hold approximately 160,000 clones, with about 76% observed a single time. Sequenced input: PBMCs. Every receptor here comes from a male donor in good health and CMV-seropositive.

V gene TRBV25-1 combines with J gene TRBJ1-4; 7 bases fit TRBD1. Germline V lookup: CDR1 MGHDK, CDR2 SYGVNS. The CDR3 runs 13 residues. After removal of 2 bases from V and 6 bases from J, the junction contained 0 bases not matched to a gene. In DNA, the CDR3 is TGTGCCAGCAGTGAACAGGGGGATGAAAAACTGTTTTTT. It yields the protein CASSEQGDEKLFF.

The chain carries TRBV6-5 and TRBJ2-3; TRBD1 is a possible D gene (6 bases). The CDR3 runs to 15 residues. The germline V and J ends were trimmed by 5 bases and 1 base, with 13 bases remaining between them. CDR1 MNHEY and CDR2 SVGAGI come from the germline V gene. The CDR3 DNA sequence: TGTGCCAGCAGTGTGGGGGCTGCAGGCACAGATACGCAGTATTTT. Translation: CASSVGAAGTDTQYF.

This sequence joins TRBV7-2 and TRBJ2-7; TRBD1 agrees at 8 bases. Per the germline V gene, CDR1 is SGHTA and CDR2 is FQGNSA. Trimming cost V 1 base and J 5 bases; bases outside gene matches: 13. The CDR3 sequence is 17 residues long. CDR3 sequence reads: CASSLEGSGQVSNEQYF. In nucleotides, the CDR3 is TGTGCCAGCAGCTTAGAAGGGTCGGGACAGGTGTCCAACGAGCAGTACTTC.

V gene TRBV19 combines with J gene TRBJ1-1; tentatively, D is TRBD1 (6 bases). The CDR3 is made up of 15 amino acids. The V gene lost 8 bases and the J gene lost 1 base, with 17 bases spanning the gap. The germline gives CDR1 LNHDA, CDR2 SQIVND (reference sequence). The CDR3 spells CASSQGALGNTEAFF. The CDR3 DNA follows: TGTGCCAGTTCACAGGGTGCCCTCGGGAACACTGAAGCTTTCTTT.

V gene TRBV14 combines with J gene TRBJ2-5; TRBD2 aligns across 8 bases. This CDR3 comprises 13 residues. In germline, CDR1 is SGHDN, CDR2 FVKESK. The trim removed 5 bases at V and 5 bases at J, leaving 4 bases unmatched. The CDR3 spells CASSVQRGETQYF. CDR3 nucleotides: TGTGCCAGCAGCGTTCAGCGGGGGGAGACCCAGTACTTC.

The chain is built from TRBV30 and TRBJ1-2; D call uncertain. Germline lookup yields CDR1 GTSNPN and CDR2 SVGIG (reference sequence). The CDR3 covers 11 residues. Trimming removed 0 bases at V and 10 bases at J, with 9 bases between. The CDR3 sequence: CAWSVGRVYTF. CDR3 in DNA: TGTGCCTGGAGTGTGGGGAGAGTCTACACCTTC. Full variable domain (remainder filled in from reference TRBV30 and TRBJ1-2): SQTIHQWPATLVQPVGSPLSLECTVEGTSNPNLYWYRQAAGRGLQLLFYSVGIGQISSEVPQNLSASRPQDRQFILSSKKLLLSDSGFYLCAWSVGRVYTFGSGTRLTVV.

This clone has more than one count but fewer than ten. This chain joins TRBV6-1 and TRBJ2-1, with 8 bases that match TRBD1. V shed 8 bases and J 7 bases; nucleotides not matched to a gene: 10. Germline CDR1 is MNHNS and CDR2 is SASEGT. CDR3 size: 14 residues. The CDR3 region has the DNA TGTGCCAGCTTGTCGACAGGGGCGGGAAATGAGCAGTTCTTC. This codes for CASLSTGAGNEQFF.

J is TRBJ1-4 and V is TRBV6-5, with D unclear. This CDR3 is 13 amino acids long. Germline values: CDR1 MNHEY, CDR2 SVGAGI. V lost 6 bases, J lost 5 bases, and 10 bases lay in between. In nucleotides, the CDR3 is TGTGCCAGCAGCCGGGAGAGGAATGAAAAACTGTTTTTT. Translated: CASSRERNEKLFF.

The chain carries TRBV30 and TRBJ1-6, with TRBD1 identical over 8 bases. The CDR3 has 14 residues. Germline CDR1 reads GTSNPN; CDR2 reads SVGIG (reference sequence). The ends lost 4 bases at V and 7 bases at J; junction bases unmatched: 6. The CDR3 loop reads CAWNRGGLNSPLHF. Written as DNA, the CDR3 is TGTGCCTGGAACAGGGGGGGGTTGAATTCACCCCTCCACTTT.

The chain employs TRBV9 and TRBJ1-1; D is undetermined. V lost 0 bases to trimming and J lost 4 bases, with 4 bases between them. The germline V gene encodes CDR1 SGDLS and CDR2 YYNGEE. CDR3 size: 12 residues. CDR3 bases: TGTGCCAGCAGCGTAGCGGGCACTGAAGCTTTCTTT. Its translation: CASSVAGTEAFF.

The CDR3 nucleotides read TGTGCCAGCAGCTTAGGCCCTCTAGCGGGGGAAAACATTCAGTACTTC. Protein sequence: CASSLGPLAGENIQYF. The chain joins TRBV13 to TRBJ2-4; 10 bases map to TRBD2. V lost 0 bases, J lost 5 bases, and 4 bases stayed unmatched. This CDR3 region has 16 residues. Germline V CDR1 and CDR2: PRHDT, FYEKMQ (reference sequence).

This clone has more than one count but fewer than ten. The rearrangement uses TRBV7-8 and TRBJ1-5; possible D gene TRBD1, 6 bases. The CDR3 length is 13 residues. Trimming shortened V by 5 bases and J by 4 bases, and 9 bases separated the two germline ends. Germline CDR1 and CDR2: SGHVS and FQNEAQ. For the CDR3, the DNA is TGTGCCAGCAGCCGGACAGATAATCAGCCCCAGCATTTT. Protein product: CASSRTDNQPQHF.

The rearrangement links TRBV6-5 to TRBJ2-1, with 7 bases aligning to TRBD2. The CDR3 is made up of 13 amino acids. Unmatched junction bases numbered 3, after V lost 0 bases and J lost 10 bases. Germline V CDR1 and CDR2: MNHEY, SVGAGI. The CDR3 sequence: CASSYSKRGEQFF. The CDR3 DNA sequence: TGTGCCAGCAGTTACTCAAAGCGGGGAGAGCAGTTCTTC.

The gene calls are TRBV19 and TRBJ2-5; D is possibly TRBD2 (7 bases). The CDR3 length is 15 residues. CDR1 and CDR2 from the germline V gene are LNHDA and SQIVND (reference sequence). Trimming shortened V by 3 bases and J by 5 bases, and 16 bases separated the two germline ends. The CDR3 bases are TGTGCCAGTAGTATGCGCGGGGGCTGGGGGGAGACCCAGTACTTC. Encoded protein: CASSMRGGWGETQYF. Full variable domain (outside the CDR3, taken from reference TRBV19 and TRBJ2-5): DGGITQSPKYLFRKEGQNVTLSCEQNLNHDAMYWYRQDPGQGLRLIYYSQIVNDFQKGDIAEGYSVSREKKESFPLTVTSAQKNPTAFYLCASSMRGGWGETQYFGPGTRLLVL.

This chain uses TRBV27 with TRBJ2-1, with D possibly matching TRBD1 (6 bases). Trimming cost V 7 bases and J 3 bases, with 16 bases left between them. CDR3 length equals 15 residues. Germline V gene lookup returns CDR1 MNHEY and CDR2 SMNVEV (reference sequence). The CDR3 region has the DNA TGTGCCAGCACAAACGGTAGAGGGGGCTACAATGAGCAGTTCTTC. Protein product: CASTNGRGGYNEQFF.

This chain connects TRBV4-1 to TRBJ2-2; tentative D call: TRBD2 (6 bases). The CDR3 sequence is 15 residues long. Per the germline V gene, CDR1 is MGHRA and CDR2 is YSYEKL. Trimming stripped 0 bases from V and 6 bases from J, with 11 bases between. The CDR3 DNA is TGCGCCAGCAGCCAAGATCGGGAGATCTCCGGGGAGCTGTTTTTT. Amino acid sequence: CASSQDREISGELFF.